These 10 T cell receptor beta chains came from one sample sequenced in a study of blood T cell repertoires in COVID-19. Only in-frame clones appear in the TCRdb table, and some are missing; sequencing was by immunoSEQ multiplex PCR. The sample holds around 270,000 clones, about 88% seen once. The sequenced sample was peripheral blood. These receptors came from a woman aged 60 to 75 with COVID-19, enrolled during active disease.

The chain employs TRBV6-5 and TRBJ1-3; weak D call: TRBD1 (6 bases). This CDR3 contains 14 residues. With 8 bases removed from V and 9 bases from J, the gap between germline ends came to 20 bases. The germline CDR1 and CDR2 sequences are MNHEY and SVGAGI. CDR3 residues: CASRKKEDRRTIYF. CDR3 nucleotide sequence: TGTGCCAGCCGTAAAAAAGAGGACAGACGCACCATATATTTT.

V gene TRBV19 combines with J gene TRBJ1-5; TRBD1 agrees at 11 bases. Germline V gene lookup returns CDR1 LNHDA and CDR2 SQIVND (reference sequence). The CDR3 is 17 amino acids. V was clipped by 4 bases and J by 4 bases; unmatched bases: 9. The CDR3, as DNA: TGTGCCAGTAGTAAGGGGACAGGGGGGCTTGGAAATCAGCCCCAGCATTTT. It is translated as CASSKGTGGLGNQPQHF.

The CDR3 DNA follows: TGTGCCAGCAGCCCCCCGACTAGCGGGAGAGTCTACAATGAGCAGTTCTTC. It translates to CASSPPTSGRVYNEQFF. V and J are TRBV7-9 and TRBJ2-1, with TRBD2 matching over 12 bases. Germline trimming cut 5 bases from V and 3 bases from J; bases unmatched to any gene: 8. The germline V gene has CDR1 SEHNR and CDR2 FQNEAQ (reference sequence). CDR3 length equals 17 residues.

The chain carries TRBV5-8 and TRBJ2-1; TRBD2 agrees at 8 bases. Germline V CDR1 and CDR2: SGHTS, YDEGEE. This CDR3 has 15 residues. V was clipped by 4 bases and J by 3 bases; unmatched bases: 6. The DNA of the CDR3 is TGTGCCAGCAGCCCGGGACTAGAGAACTACAATGAGCAGTTCTTC. It specifies CASSPGLENYNEQFF.

The CDR3 bases are TGTGCCAGCATTCCTAGCGGGAAAGCCTACGAGCAGTACTTC. Its translation: CASIPSGKAYEQYF. This chain connects TRBV28 to TRBJ2-7, with 9 nucleotides matching TRBD2. Germline V gives CDR1 MDHEN, CDR2 SYDVKM. V shed 7 bases and J 2 bases; nucleotides not matched to a gene: 6. This CDR3 comprises 14 residues.

The gene calls are TRBV5-4 and TRBJ1-1; 9 positions agree with TRBD1. CDR3 length: 16 amino acids. V lost 0 bases, J lost 3 bases, and 6 bases stayed unmatched. Germline V gene lookup returns CDR1 SGHNT and CDR2 YYREEE (reference sequence). DNA for the CDR3: TGTGCCAGCAGCTTGGGGTTACGACAGGGGGACACTGAAGCTTTCTTT. Translating gives CASSLGLRQGDTEAFF.

A remark on this clone: Distinct nucleotide sequences in the sample also encode this CDR3. The J gene is TRBJ2-5, the V gene TRBV12-3 or TRBV12-4; 8 positions match TRBD2. J gave up 4 bases and V 2 bases, and 0 bases lay outside the gene matches. This CDR3 spans 13 amino acids. CDR3 protein: CASSLLAGETQYF. Here the CDR3 DNA reads TGTGCCAGCAGTTTACTAGCGGGAGAGACCCAGTACTTC.

The rearrangement uses TRBV5-1 and TRBJ2-1; the match to TRBD2 covers 11 bases. CDR3 length: 15 amino acids. Losses at the gene ends were 0 bases for V and 7 bases for J; bases not matched to a gene: 3. Germline V gives CDR1 SGHRS, CDR2 YFSETQ. CDR3 residues: CASSLAVAGGNEQFF. Written as DNA, the CDR3 is TGCGCCAGCAGCTTGGCGGTAGCGGGAGGGAATGAGCAGTTCTTC. Full variable domain (rest looked up from reference TRBV5-1 and TRBJ2-1): KAGVTQTPRYLIKTRGQQVTLSCSPISGHRSVSWYQQTPGQGLQFLFEYFSETQRNKGNFPGRFSGRQFSNSRSEMNVSTLELGDSALYLCASSLAVAGGNEQFFGPGTRLTVL.

As DNA, the CDR3 is TGTGCCAGCAGTTTCGATCGCGGCTGGGCTTTCTTT. The encoded protein is CASSFDRGWAFF. The chain combines TRBV12-3 or TRBV12-4 with TRBJ1-1; D gene unclear. CDR3 size: 12 residues. V was trimmed by 3 bases and J by 11 bases, leaving 13 bases between them.

This clone is a singleton in its sample. The chain has TRBV18 and TRBJ1-1; TRBD1 agrees at 12 bases. CDR3 length equals 17 residues. With 4 bases clipped from V and 4 bases from J, the junction kept 10 bases outside the gene matches. CDR1 and CDR2 from the germline V gene are KGHSH and LQKENI. CDR3 sequence: CASSLRGQGAGGTEAFF. The CDR3 DNA sequence: TGTGCCAGCTCACTCCGGGGACAGGGGGCTGGGGGCACTGAAGCTTTCTTT.